One sample yielded the 18 T cell receptor beta chains listed below, sequenced in a study of T-cell memory formation after mild COVID-19. TCRdb fed the 5' RACE reads into MiXCR, producing one record per CDR3 protein. Found here are 40,000 to 45,000 distinct CDR3 sequences, roughly 8% of them singletons; the top ten hold roughly 1.4%. The sequencing sample was made of PBMCs or a T cell subset sorted from them (not recorded which). Source of these receptors: a man between 18 and 35 years old who had mild COVID-19 (a few samples of this study predate the infection). Cell type and time point are not known.

The chain has TRBV20-1 and TRBJ2-3, with 7 bases matching TRBD1. Germline V lookup: CDR1 DFQATT, CDR2 SNEGSKA (reference sequence). The V segment lost 0 bases and the J segment 7 bases; nucleotides outside the gene matches: 16. CDR3 length equals 17 residues. CDR3 DNA sequence: TGCAGTGCTAGAGATCTGAGGGGGCTAGATCCCCTTAATACGCAGTATTTT. This translates into CSARDLRGLDPLNTQYF.

This clonotype came up many times. The chain carries TRBV9 and TRBJ2-7; D unresolved. The length of the CDR3 is 14 residues. CDR1 and CDR2 (germline): SGDLS, YYNGEE. Trimming removed 0 bases from V and 5 bases from J, with 12 bases in between. In DNA, the CDR3 is TGTGCCAGCAGCGTAGATATTAGCAGCCACGAGCAGTACTTC. It translates to CASSVDISSHEQYF.

This clonotype has a count of ten or more. V gene TRBV7-2 combines with J gene TRBJ2-1; D unclear. The CDR3 length is 15 residues. The V end was cut by 1 base, the J end by 7 bases, with 14 bases between. The V gene's germline CDR1 is SGHTA and CDR2 FQGNSA. CDR3 sequence (DNA): TGTGCCAGCAGCTTAGTCGAATGGGGTCGGAATGAGCAGTTCTTC. Its protein is CASSLVEWGRNEQFF.

This sequence joins TRBV24-1 and TRBJ1-5; no clear D. V lost 3 bases and J 5 bases, leaving 13 bases between the germline ends. The CDR3 loop spans 15 amino acids. In germline, CDR1 is KGHDR, CDR2 SFDVKD. CDR3 nucleotide sequence: TGTGCCACCAGTGATCCTGGACGTCCTGATCAGCCCCAGCATTTT. Translated, it gives CATSDPGRPDQPQHF.

Points on this clonotype: It may be a read error: a sequence one base away is much more abundant. The chain joins TRBV4-3 to TRBJ2-1, with 7 bases matching TRBD1. The germline V gene has CDR1 LGHNA and CDR2 YSLEER. The CDR3 totals 13 residues. Losses at the gene ends were 3 bases for V and 10 bases for J; bases not matched to a gene: 6. CDR3 DNA sequence: TGCGCCAGCAGCCACTGGGCAGGGGGAGAGCAGTTCTTC. Amino acid sequence: CASSHWAGGEQFF.

A few counts support this clonotype. The rearrangement uses TRBV12-3 or TRBV12-4 and TRBJ2-6, with D possibly matching TRBD1 (5 bases). V lost 7 bases and J lost 0, with 13 bases in between. The CDR3 runs 16 residues. The CDR3 region is CASTQDSFSGANVLTF. The CDR3 DNA reads as TGTGCCAGCACCCAAGACAGCTTCTCTGGGGCCAACGTCCTGACTTTC.

The chain is built from TRBV19 and TRBJ2-1, with TRBD1 as a possible D gene (6 bases). The CDR3 extends over 13 amino acids. Looked up from germline, CDR1 is LNHDA and CDR2 is SQIVND (reference sequence). V lost 2 bases to trimming and J lost 9 bases, with 11 bases between them. In DNA form, the CDR3 reads TGTGCCAGTAGTATAAAGGGGGTCGGTGAGCAGTTCTTC. The encoded protein is CASSIKGVGEQFF.

The chain employs TRBV19 and TRBJ2-2, with D perhaps matching TRBD1 (5 bases). Trimming removed 2 bases from V and 6 bases from J, with 10 bases in between. The germline V gene encodes CDR1 LNHDA and CDR2 SQIVND (reference sequence). This CDR3 has 14 amino acids. The CDR3 nucleotides are TGTGCCAGTAGTATATCCTCAGGGTCCGGGGAGCTGTTTTTT. It specifies CASSISSGSGELFF.

This clonotype was found a few times. The chain is built from TRBV11-2 and TRBJ2-1, with TRBD2 as a possible D gene (6 bases). The CDR3 length is 13 residues. V gave up 5 bases and J gave up 9 bases, with 14 bases separating them. Germline CDR1 SGHAT, CDR2 FQNNGV. The CDR3 loop is CASSRPGVGEQFF. DNA of the CDR3: TGTGCCAGCAGCCGCCCGGGGGTCGGTGAGCAGTTCTTC.

The rearrangement links TRBV20-1 to TRBJ1-2; D is ambiguous. The CDR3 totals 13 residues. Germline V gene lookup returns CDR1 DFQATT and CDR2 SNEGSKA (reference sequence). The V end was cut by 8 bases, the J end by 0 bases, with 13 bases between. The CDR3 is CSHFEFANYGYTF. The CDR3 coding sequence is TGCAGTCATTTTGAGTTCGCTAACTATGGCTACACCTTC.

This clonotype was found a few times. The V gene is TRBV20-1, the J gene TRBJ2-7, with D unclear. CDR3 size: 14 residues. Germline CDR1 reads DFQATT; CDR2 reads SNEGSKA (reference sequence). Trimming took off 0 bases at V and 3 bases at J, with 12 bases between the two ends. CDR3: CSARDLRALYEQYF. The CDR3 DNA sequence: TGCAGTGCTAGAGATCTTCGGGCCCTCTACGAGCAGTACTTC.

This clonotype appeared a few times. The rearrangement links TRBV25-1 to TRBJ2-7; 9 bases fit TRBD1. J was trimmed by 2 bases and V by 8 bases; bases with no gene match: 4. The CDR3 has 13 residues. Germline CDR1 and CDR2: MGHDK and SYGVNS. This CDR3 is CASGTGGTYEQYF. DNA for the CDR3: TGTGCCAGCGGAACAGGGGGCACCTACGAGCAGTACTTC.

This clonotype was seen a handful of times. The rearrangement uses TRBV14 and TRBJ2-7; the D is unclear. The CDR3 sequence is 15 residues long. Trimming stripped 3 bases from V and 2 bases from J, with 14 bases between. Germline V gene sequence: CDR1 SGHDN, CDR2 FVKESK. CDR3 loop: CASSQGVANTYEQYV. In nucleotides, the CDR3 is TGTGCCAGCAGCCAGGGTGTCGCCAATACCTACGAGCAGTACGTC.

The chain's CDR3 is CASRPNRDKQFF. CDR3 sequence (DNA): TGTGCCAGCAGACCGAACAGGGATAAGCAGTTCTTC. The rearrangement links TRBV28 to TRBJ2-1; D is possibly TRBD1 (6 bases). Looked up from germline, CDR1 is MDHEN and CDR2 is SYDVKM. Trimming took off 6 bases at V and 11 bases at J, with 14 bases between the two ends. The CDR3 contains 12 residues.

The rearrangement uses TRBV4-2 and TRBJ1-4; no clear D gene. The CDR3 covers 12 residues. V shed 0 bases and J shed 8 bases, with 4 bases lying between them. Germline lookup yields CDR1 LGHNA and CDR2 YNFKEQ. The CDR3 is CASSQDWEKLFF. CDR3 DNA: TGTGCCAGCAGCCAAGATTGGGAAAAACTGTTTTTT.

This clonotype has only a few counts. The chain recombines TRBV6-6 with TRBJ2-5; no clear D. CDR1 is MNHNY and CDR2 is SVGAGI in the germline V gene (reference sequence). The length of the CDR3 is 13 residues. Between the trimmed V and J ends, which lost 6 bases and 5 bases, there was a span of 13 bases. The CDR3 DNA reads as TGTGCCAGCAGCCAACCCCTGGGGGAGACCCAGTACTTC. Amino acid sequence: CASSQPLGETQYF.

This chain joins TRBV5-1 and TRBJ2-4; D is uncertain. The CDR3 is 14 amino acids. CDR1 is SGHRS and CDR2 is YFSETQ in the germline V gene. Trimming shortened V by 4 bases and J by 5 bases, and 13 bases separated the two germline ends. The CDR3 loop reads CASSITPAQNIQYF. The DNA for the CDR3 is TGCGCCAGCAGCATTACCCCCGCCCAAAACATTCAGTACTTC.

This chain links TRBV6-5 with TRBJ1-1; D is perhaps TRBD1 (6 bases). CDR1 MNHEY and CDR2 SVGAGI come from the germline V gene. Trimming removed 5 bases from V and 3 bases from J, with 10 bases in between. The CDR3 runs 13 residues. CDR3 sequence: CASSTRGDTEAFF. The CDR3 DNA reads as TGTGCCAGCAGTACGAGGGGGGACACTGAAGCTTTCTTT.